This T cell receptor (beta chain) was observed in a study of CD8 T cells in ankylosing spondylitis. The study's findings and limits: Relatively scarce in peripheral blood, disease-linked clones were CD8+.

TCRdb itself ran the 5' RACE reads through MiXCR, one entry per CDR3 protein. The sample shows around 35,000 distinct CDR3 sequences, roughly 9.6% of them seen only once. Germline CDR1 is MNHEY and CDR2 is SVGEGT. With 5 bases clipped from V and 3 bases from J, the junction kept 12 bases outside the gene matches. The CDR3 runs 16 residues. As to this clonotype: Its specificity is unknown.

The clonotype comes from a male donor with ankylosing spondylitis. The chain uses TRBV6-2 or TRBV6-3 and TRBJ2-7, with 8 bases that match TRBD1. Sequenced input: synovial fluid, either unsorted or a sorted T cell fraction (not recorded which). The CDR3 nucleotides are TGTGCCAGCAGTCTCGGGACAGGACATTTTCTCTACGAGCAGTACTTC. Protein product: CASSLGTGHFLYEQYF.